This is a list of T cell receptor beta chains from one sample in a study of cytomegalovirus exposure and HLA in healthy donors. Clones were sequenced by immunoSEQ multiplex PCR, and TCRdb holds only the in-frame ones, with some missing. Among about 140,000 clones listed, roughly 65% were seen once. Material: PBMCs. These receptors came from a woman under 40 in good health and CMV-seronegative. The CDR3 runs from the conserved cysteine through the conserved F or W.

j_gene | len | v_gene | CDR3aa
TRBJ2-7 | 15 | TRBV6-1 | CASRDGTGGSYEQYF
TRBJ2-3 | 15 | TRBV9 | CASSVAGLVPDTQYF
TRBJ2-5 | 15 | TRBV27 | CASSLLAGSQETQYF
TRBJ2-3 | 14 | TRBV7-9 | CSSSFRGNTDTQYF
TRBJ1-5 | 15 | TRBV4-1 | CASSRGQGAGEPQHF
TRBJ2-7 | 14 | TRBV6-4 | CASSLAGGSDEQYF
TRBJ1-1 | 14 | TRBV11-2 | CASSQWGGGTEAFF
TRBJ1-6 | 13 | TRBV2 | CASSGQGNSPLHF
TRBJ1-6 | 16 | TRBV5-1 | CASSLTESSYNSPLHF
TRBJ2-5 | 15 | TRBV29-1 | CSALLPGGRWETQYF
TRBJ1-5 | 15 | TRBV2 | CASSEYWSGSQPQHF
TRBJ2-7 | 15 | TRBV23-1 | CASSQEGDQDYEQYF
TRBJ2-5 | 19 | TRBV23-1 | CASSQDSLAGGGVRETQYF